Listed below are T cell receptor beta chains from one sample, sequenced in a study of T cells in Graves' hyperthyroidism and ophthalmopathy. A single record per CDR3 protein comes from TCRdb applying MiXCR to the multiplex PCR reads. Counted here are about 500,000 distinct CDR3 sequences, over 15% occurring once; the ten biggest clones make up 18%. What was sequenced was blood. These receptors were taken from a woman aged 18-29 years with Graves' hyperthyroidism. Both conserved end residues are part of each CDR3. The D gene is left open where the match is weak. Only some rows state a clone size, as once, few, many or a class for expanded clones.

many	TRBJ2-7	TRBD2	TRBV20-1	CSARIFLAGGNEQYF	TGCAGTGCTAGAATATTTTTAGCGGGAGGAAACGAGCAGTACTTC
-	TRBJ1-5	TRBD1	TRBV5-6	CASSSGGQGSNQPQHF	TGTGCCAGCAGCTCTGGAGGACAGGGGAGCAATCAGCCCCAGCATTTT
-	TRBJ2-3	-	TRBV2	CASTPIASLTDTQYF	TGTGCCAGCACCCCGATCGCGTCTCTCACTGATACGCAGTATTTT
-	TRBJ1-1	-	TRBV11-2	CASSFRGLRGTEAFF	TGTGCCAGCAGCTTTAGAGGGCTAAGGGGCACTGAAGCTTTCTTT
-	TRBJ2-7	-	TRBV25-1	CASSAPGTDLSYEQYF	TGTGCCAGCAGTGCACCCGGGACGGACCTCTCCTACGAGCAGTACTTC
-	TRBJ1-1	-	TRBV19	CASRTWGPGSTEAFF	TGTGCCAGTAGGACGTGGGGTCCGGGGAGCACTGAAGCTTTCTTT
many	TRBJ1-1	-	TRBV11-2	CASSPRRVGNTEAFF	TGTGCCAGCAGCCCTCGGAGGGTCGGAAACACTGAAGCTTTCTTT
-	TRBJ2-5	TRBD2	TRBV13	CASSLGTLEREKETQYF	TGTGCCAGCAGCTTAGGCACCTTGGAGCGGGAAAAAGAGACCCAGTACTTC
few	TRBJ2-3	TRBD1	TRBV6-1	CASSDPHRGRTDTQYF	TGTGCCAGCAGTGATCCTCACAGGGGGCGCACAGATACGCAGTATTTT
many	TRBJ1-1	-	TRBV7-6	CASSPPRAGILNTEAFF	TGTGCCAGCAGCCCTCCTCGGGCTGGGATCTTGAACACTGAAGCTTTCTTT
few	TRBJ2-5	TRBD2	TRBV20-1	CSARWGGAQETQYF	TGCAGTGCTAGATGGGGAGGGGCTCAAGAGACCCAGTACTTC
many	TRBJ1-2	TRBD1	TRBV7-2	CASSLGDREDYGYTF	TGTGCCAGCAGCTTAGGGGACAGGGAGGACTATGGCTACACCTTC
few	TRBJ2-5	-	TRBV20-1	CSARDVRGETQYF	TGCAGTGCTAGAGACGTCCGAGGGGAGACCCAGTACTTC
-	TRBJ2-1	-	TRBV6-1	CASSESRWPSNEQFF	TGTGCCAGCAGTGAATCAAGGTGGCCCTCCAATGAGCAGTTCTTC
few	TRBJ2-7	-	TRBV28	CASSSSGRPLGEQYF	TGTGCCAGCAGTTCCTCGGGGAGGCCCCTTGGCGAGCAGTACTTC
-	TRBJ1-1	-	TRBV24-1	CATSDSDSLNTEAFF	TGTGCCACCAGTGATTCGGACAGCTTGAACACTGAAGCTTTCTTT
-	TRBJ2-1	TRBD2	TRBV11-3	CASSSPTLAGGPYEQFF	TGTGCCAGCAGTTCTCCAACTCTAGCGGGGGGGCCTTATGAGCAGTTCTTC
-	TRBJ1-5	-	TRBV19	CASSLPAAWAQAGNQPQHF	TGTGCCAGTAGTCTACCGGCGGCTTGGGCACAGGCAGGAAATCAGCCCCAGCATTTT
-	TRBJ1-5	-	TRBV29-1	CSAGGTFDQPQHF	TGCAGCGCCGGAGGGACATTTGATCAGCCCCAGCATTTT
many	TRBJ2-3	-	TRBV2	CASSPGQGYGDTQYF	TGTGCCAGCAGTCCGGGCCAAGGATATGGAGATACGCAGTATTTT
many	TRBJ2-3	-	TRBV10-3	CAISWGTTDTQYF	TGTGCCATCAGTTGGGGAACCACAGATACGCAGTATTTT
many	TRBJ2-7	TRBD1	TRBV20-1	CSADTGASYEQYF	TGCAGTGCTGACACAGGGGCTTCCTACGAGCAGTACTTC
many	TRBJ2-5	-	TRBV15	CATSRGGQETQYF	TGTGCCACCAGCAGAGGAGGGCAAGAGACCCAGTACTTC
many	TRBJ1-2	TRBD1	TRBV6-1	CASSPNRQGGLNYGYTF	TGTGCCAGCAGCCCGAACCGACAGGGCGGCCTTAACTATGGCTACACCTTC
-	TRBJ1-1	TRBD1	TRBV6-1	CASRRTGLGNTEALF	TGTGCCAGCAGAAGGACAGGGCTGGGGAACACTGAAGCTCTCTTT
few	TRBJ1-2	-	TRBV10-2	CASSQGLGGYTF	TGCGCCAGCAGTCAAGGGTTGGGTGGCTACACCTTC
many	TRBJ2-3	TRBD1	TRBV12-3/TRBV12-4	CASSSMWGDRDDTDTQYF	TGTGCCAGCAGTTCCATGTGGGGGGACAGGGATGACACAGATACGCAGTATTTT
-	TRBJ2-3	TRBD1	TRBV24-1	CATSDFPGQGAGVTQYF	TGTGCCACCAGTGATTTCCCCGGACAGGGGGCAGGAGTTACGCAGTATTTT
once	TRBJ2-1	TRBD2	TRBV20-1	CSASPHSGRQNEQFF	TGCAGTGCTAGCCCCCACAGCGGGAGGCAGAATGAGCAGTTCTTC
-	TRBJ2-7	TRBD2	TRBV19	CASSMAPTSFYEQYF	TGTGCCAGTAGTATGGCCCCGACTAGCTTCTACGAGCAGTACTTC
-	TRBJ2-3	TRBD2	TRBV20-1	CSARDLTSGTDTQYF	TGCAGTGCTAGAGATCTTACTAGCGGCACAGATACGCAGTATTTT
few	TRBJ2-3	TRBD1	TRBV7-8	CASSLTGEVRTDTQYF	TGTGCCAGCAGCTTAACAGGGGAAGTTCGCACAGATACGCAGTATTTT
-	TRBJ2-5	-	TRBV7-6	CASSLDVNRETQCF	TGTGCCAGCAGCTTAGACGTGAATCGAGAGACCCAGTGCTTC
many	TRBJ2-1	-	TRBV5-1	CASSGGYTNYNEQFF	TGCGCCAGCAGCGGGGGATACACGAACTACAATGAGCAGTTCTTC
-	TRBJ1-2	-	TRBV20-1	CSASVTANYGYTF	TGCAGTGCTAGCGTTACAGCTAACTATGGCTACACCTTC
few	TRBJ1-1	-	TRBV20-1	CSGFEGGRDTEAFF	TGCAGTGGGTTCGAGGGGGGAAGGGACACTGAAGCTTTCTTT
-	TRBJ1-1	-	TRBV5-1	CASSTGPGLNTEAFF	TGCGCCAGCAGCACAGGACCAGGCTTGAACACTGAAGCTTTCTTT
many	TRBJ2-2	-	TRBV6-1	CASSVDSNTGELFF	TGTGCCAGCAGTGTGGACAGTAACACCGGGGAGCTGTTTTTT
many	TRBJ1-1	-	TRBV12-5	CASGLVQKGPNTEAFF	TGTGCTAGTGGTTTGGTACAAAAAGGGCCGAACACTGAAGCTTTCTTT
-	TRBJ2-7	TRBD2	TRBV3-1	CASSLMGLAYEQYF	TGTGCCAGCAGCCTAATGGGACTAGCCTACGAGCAGTACTTC
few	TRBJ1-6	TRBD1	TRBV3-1	CASSQKAYGTGSSYNSPLHF	TGTGCCAGCAGCCAAAAGGCGTACGGGACAGGGAGCTCCTATAATTCACCCCTCCACTTT
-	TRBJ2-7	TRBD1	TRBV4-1	CASSQHRDRDYEQYF	TGCGCCAGCAGCCAACACCGGGACAGAGACTACGAGCAGTACTTC
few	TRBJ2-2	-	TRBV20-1	CSARLANTGELFF	TGCAGTGCTAGACTAGCGAACACCGGGGAGCTGTTTTTT
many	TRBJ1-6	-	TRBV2	CASSRPALRRDSPLHF	TGTGCCAGCAGTCGACCTGCTCTAAGAAGGGATTCACCCCTCCACTTT
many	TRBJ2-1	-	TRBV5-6	CASSLEFASVENEQFF	TGTGCCAGCAGCTTGGAGTTTGCTAGCGTGGAGAATGAGCAGTTCTTC
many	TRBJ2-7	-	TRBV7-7	CASSRGAGSGEQYF	TGTGCTAGCAGCCGAGGGGCAGGGAGTGGCGAGCAGTACTTC
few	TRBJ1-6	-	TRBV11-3	CASSHREEYNSPLHF	TGTGCCAGCAGCCACAGGGAAGAGTATAATTCACCCCTCCACTTT
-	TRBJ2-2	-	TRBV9	CASSVEGDGELFF	TGTGCCAGCAGCGTAGAGGGGGACGGGGAGCTGTTTTTT
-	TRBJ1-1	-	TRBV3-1	CASSRLGQNTEAFF	TGTGCCAGCAGCCGGCTGGGACAGAACACTGAAGCTTTCTTT
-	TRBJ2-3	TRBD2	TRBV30	CAWSFYSGRARYTDTQYF	TGTGCCTGGAGTTTCTACAGCGGGAGGGCCCGGTATACAGATACGCAGTATTTT